This TCR beta chain was sequenced in a study of T cells in tuberculosis (dated by TCRdb to the late 2010s). Notes on the research overall: To characterize T cells specific for the mycobacterial lipid antigen glucose monomycolate (GMM), the study used CD1B tetramers together with high-throughput TCR immunosequencing. A South African clinical cohort compared IGRA-negative adolescents, IGRA-positive adolescents with latent tuberculosis and adults with active tuberculosis, about ten per group. PBMC from patients with active tuberculosis were archived either before the start of standard anti-tuberculosis treatment or within 7 days of starting that treatment.

Note on this clone: Its antigen is unknown. There are no base qualities to consult, and no much larger clone falls within one base.

What the authors observed across the whole study: Smaller NN-distances were partly driven by shorter CDR3-alpha lengths in active tuberculosis patients, and statistical significance was not reached for the TCR-beta difference. Active tuberculosis TCR-alpha repertoires showed smaller mean NN-distances to GMM-specific TCRs than IGRA-negative controls, suggesting clonal expansion of these TCRs. Clinical samples were selected based on the availability of cryopreserved specimens, with adults included as active tuberculosis cases and adolescents included as controls. An accuracy of roughly 84% (AUROC roughly 0.9) was reached by a classifier using the diverse GMM-specific repertoire, compared with approximately 70% accuracy when GEM motif frequencies were used.

Per the publication, the time point label means: new active TB diagnosis, blood taken before or within 7 days of starting treatment. Patients with active tuberculosis were defined as newly diagnosed, HIV-seronegative South African adults aged 18 years or older. Active tuberculosis was confirmed by positive sputum smear microscopy and/or positive M. tuberculosis culture. Immunosequencing was performed on unsorted cryopreserved PBMC, with 110,000 or so T cells per clinical donor covered on average. The immunoSEQ multiplex PCR assay was used to generate TCR libraries, with TCR-beta and/or TCR-alpha/delta assays applied to each sample. The amplified TCR libraries were sequenced using the Illumina high-throughput platform. The authors' analysis ran thus. Clustering and dimensionality reduction relied on pairwise TCRdist distances among GMM-specific receptors from T cells that were either sorted ex vivo or expanded in vitro. Each clinical repertoire was assigned a mean NN-distance score, defined as the average TCRdist to the nearest 10% of tetramer-positive reference sequences. GEM TCR motif frequency was computed as the fraction of unique TCRs matching known GEM sequences by V/J usage and CDR3 length. Active tuberculosis was classified by linear discriminant analysis with leave-one-out cross-validation, implemented in scikit-learn. In its TCRdb copy, this immuneACCESS table keeps in-frame sequences only and misses some clones. Where compared with another copy, unresolved V genes explain less than half of these, and the others have no known cause. V, J and clone size are those of that table, while D and trimming were read from the DNA. The sample profile shows tens of thousands of clones; about 85% of them were found once. Roughly 5.4% of the sample belongs to the ten largest clones.

V is clipped by 6 bases and J by 8 bases, and the sequence between their germline boundaries is 23 bases long. Via the germline V gene, CDR1 is SNHLY and CDR2 FYNNEI. Reading from cysteine to phenylalanine, the CDR3 counts 16 amino acids. Only CDR3 DNA is held: 48 bases, read in frame from base 1. The V gene is TRBV2 and the J gene is TRBJ2-4; D gene: possibly TRBD2, on 6 matching bases. The sequence derives from an adult with tuberculosis. The sample in question was PBMCs, obtained at tuberculosis diagnosis. In nucleotides, the sequence is TGTGCCAGCAGGGGCGGGGCTACTCCGACCGGGGACATTCAGTACTTC. Its amino acids are CASRGGATPTGDIQYF.